The 31 T cell receptor beta chains below were found in one sample sequenced in a study of T cell repertoires in ileal Crohn's disease. Method: immunoSEQ multiplex PCR; TCRdb's copy keeps in-frame clones and lacks some. The data show about 13,000 clones, with more than 65% seen just once and 8.6% held by the top ten. The time point denotes: neoterminal ileum biopsy at postoperative endoscopy, about 6 months after surgery. The sequenced material came from ileal tissue. These receptors were taken from an adult with Crohn's disease.

V is TRBV27 and J is TRBJ2-1; 9 nucleotides agree with TRBD2. V was pared by 6 bases and J by 9 bases, with 12 bases of the junction left unmatched. The CDR3 runs to 15 residues. Per the germline V gene, CDR1 is MNHEY and CDR2 is SMNVEV (reference sequence). The CDR3 DNA reads TGTGCCAGCAGGCCTCTGGCGGGGGGGCGTACTGAGCAGTTCTTC. This gives the protein CASRPLAGGRTEQFF.

The CDR3 DNA reads TGCGCCAGCAGTCAGTGCCAGGGTTGCGAGCAGTACTTC. Translation: CASSQCQGCEQYF. The chain couples TRBV10-1 to TRBJ2-7, with D perhaps matching TRBD1 (5 bases). The CDR3 is made up of 13 amino acids. Germline CDR1 is WNHNN and CDR2 is SYGVQD (reference sequence). V lost 5 bases to trimming and J lost 6 bases, with 14 bases between them.

The V gene is TRBV7-7, the J gene TRBJ2-7; 7 bases line up with TRBD1. Per germline, CDR1 SSHAT and CDR2 FNYEAQ (reference sequence). V lost 5 bases and J lost 6; bases outside the gene matches: 7. The CDR3 consists of 13 residues. In DNA form, the CDR3 reads TGTGCCAGCAGCGTGGACAGGAGGAGCGAGCAGTACTTC. This sequence encodes CASSVDRRSEQYF.

The CDR3 DNA reads as TGTGCCAGCAGTGGGACTCGGGAGCAGTTCTTC. It specifies CASSGTREQFF. The chain couples TRBV2 to TRBJ2-1, with D perhaps matching TRBD2 (5 bases). Germline CDR1 reads SNHLY; CDR2 reads FYNNEI. V dropped 4 bases and J dropped 10 bases, with 8 bases sitting between them. The CDR3 totals 11 residues.

This chain uses TRBV14 with TRBJ1-1; TRBD1 agrees at 7 bases. The germline V gene encodes CDR1 SGHDN and CDR2 FVKESK. V shed 0 bases, J shed 1 base, and the junction held 5 bases outside the gene matches. This CDR3 spans 16 amino acids. The DNA of the CDR3 is TGTGCCAGCAGCCAAGATCTGGGACAGACGAACACTGAAGCTTTCTTT. It yields the protein CASSQDLGQTNTEAFF.

The gene calls are TRBV7-8 and TRBJ1-1, with 10 positions matching TRBD1. The CDR3 sequence is 15 residues long. V was clipped by 5 bases and J by 5 bases; unmatched bases: 8. Germline V gives CDR1 SGHVS, CDR2 FQNEAQ. CDR3 sequence reads: CASSPRDRGSTEAFF. The CDR3 bases are TGTGCCAGCAGCCCCCGGGACAGGGGTTCGACTGAAGCTTTCTTT.

V and J are TRBV27 and TRBJ2-2; D unresolved. The CDR3 length is 15 residues. Germline V gene sequence: CDR1 MNHEY, CDR2 SMNVEV (reference sequence). The V and J ends lost 6 bases and 0 bases respectively, with 11 bases between them. CDR3 nucleotide sequence: TGTGCCAGCAGATCCTTTAGGGCGAACACCGGGGAGCTGTTTTTT. This sequence encodes CASRSFRANTGELFF.

The rearrangement uses TRBV7-3 and TRBJ1-1; D gene unclear. V gave up 3 bases and J gave up 1 base, with 6 bases separating them. This CDR3 spans 13 amino acids. CDR1 is SGHTA, CDR2 FQGTGA, per germline. The CDR3 DNA sequence: TGTGCCAGCAGCTTTGTTCCGAACACTGAAGCTTTCTTT. Its protein product is CASSFVPNTEAFF.

This clone was recorded a few times. The rearrangement joins TRBV7-9 to TRBJ1-5, with a tentative D call TRBD1 (6 bases). Trimming removed 4 bases at V and 9 bases at J, with 19 bases between. The V gene's germline CDR1 is SEHNR and CDR2 FQNEAQ (reference sequence). This CDR3 has 15 amino acids. In DNA form, the CDR3 reads TGTGCCAGCAGCTGGGAGGCAGGGGCGCCGGGGCCCCAGCATTTT. This encodes CASSWEAGAPGPQHF.

CDR3 in DNA: TGTGCCAGCAACGACTACGGGGCGGACACTGAAGCTTTCTTT. This codes for CASNDYGADTEAFF. The chain combines TRBV6-6 with TRBJ1-1; D is perhaps TRBD1 (5 bases). V lost 7 bases and J lost 3, with 15 bases in between. The CDR3 totals 14 residues. Germline CDR1 reads MNHNY; CDR2 reads SVGAGI (reference sequence).

The V call is TRBV5-1, the J call TRBJ1-1; D gene unclear. The CDR3 has 13 residues. Trimming pared 0 bases from V and 1 base from J, leaving 4 bases between. CDR1 and CDR2 from the germline V gene are SGHRS and YFSETQ. The CDR3 DNA follows: TGCGCCAGCAGCTTGGGAGGGAACACTGAAGCTTTCTTT. Translated: CASSLGGNTEAFF.

The chain recombines TRBV21-1 with TRBJ1-5. TRBV21-1 is termed a pseudogene. This CDR3 region has 14 residues. The CDR3 spells CASSHMAGDQPQHF. CDR3 nucleotide sequence: TGTGCCAGCAGCCACATGGCGGGGGATCAGCCCCAGCATTTT.

V gene TRBV6-5 combines with J gene TRBJ1-2; the match to TRBD1 covers 7 bases. The CDR3 is 13 amino acids. V was clipped by 5 bases and J by 5 bases; unmatched bases: 5. Germline V lookup: CDR1 MNHEY, CDR2 SVGAGI. As DNA, the CDR3 is TGTGCCAGCAGTACTACAGGGGAGTATGGCTACACCTTC. This encodes CASSTTGEYGYTF.

The genes are TRBV28 and TRBJ1-4; maybe TRBD1 (5 bases). The germline V and J ends were trimmed by 5 bases and 7 bases, with 14 bases remaining between them. Per the germline V gene, CDR1 is MDHEN and CDR2 is SYDVKM. CDR3 length equals 14 residues. Written as DNA, the CDR3 is TGTGCCAGCAGTGCTCCGGGGGGAGGTGAAAAACTGTTTTTT. Translated: CASSAPGGGEKLFF.

This clone was seen just once. CDR3 amino acids: CAWSVGPQGRDEKLFF. The CDR3 DNA reads as TGTGCCTGGAGTGTGGGCCCACAGGGGAGGGATGAAAAACTGTTTTTT. This chain uses TRBV30 with TRBJ1-4; TRBD1 matches at 7 bases. V lost 0 bases to trimming and J lost 6 bases; unmatched junction nucleotides: 10. Germline values: CDR1 GTSNPN, CDR2 SVGIG (reference sequence). The CDR3 runs to 16 residues.

This clone was seen once. The V gene is TRBV28, the J gene TRBJ1-3; D possibly corresponds to TRBD1 (5 bases). Germline V lookup: CDR1 MDHEN, CDR2 SYDVKM. The CDR3 spans 14 residues. V was pared by 10 bases and J by 0 bases, with 13 bases between. CDR3 nucleotide sequence: TGTGCCACCTCACAGGTCCCCTCTGGAAACACCATATATTTT. Its translation: CATSQVPSGNTIYF. The full variable domain, with the rest looked up from reference TRBV28 and TRBJ1-3, is DVKVTQSSRYLVKRTGEKVFLECVQDMDHENMFWYRQDPGLGLRLIYFSYDVKMKEKGDIPEGYSVSREKKERFSLILESASTNQTSMYLCATSQVPSGNTIYFGEGSWLTVV.

This clone has just one count. The chain is built from TRBV11-2 and TRBJ1-5; tentative D call: TRBD1 (6 bases). Germline loops: CDR1 SGHAT, CDR2 FQNNGV. The V gene lost 1 base and the J gene lost 9 bases, with 10 bases spanning the gap. The CDR3 has 13 residues. The CDR3 region has the DNA TGTGCCAGCAGCTTAGGGGTACAGGGGCCCCAGCATTTT. The encoded protein is CASSLGVQGPQHF.

The chain couples TRBV28 to TRBJ2-5; 13 bases agree with TRBD2. Germline values: CDR1 MDHEN, CDR2 SYDVKM. V dropped 5 bases and J dropped 5; count of bases not matched to a gene: 8. This CDR3 spans 16 amino acids. Here the CDR3 DNA reads TGTGCCAGCAGTCCCGGACTAGCGGGGGCCGGGGAGACCCAGTACTTC. Its protein is CASSPGLAGAGETQYF.

The chain is built from TRBV2 and TRBJ2-1, with D maybe TRBD2 (6 bases). CDR3 size: 16 residues. Trimming left V 2 bases short and J 1 base short, with 12 bases between. The germline CDR1 and CDR2 sequences are SNHLY and FYNNEI. This chain's CDR3 is CASSETSRPSYNEQFF. The CDR3 nucleotides are TGTGCCAGCAGTGAAACTAGCCGGCCTTCCTACAATGAGCAGTTCTTC.

The V gene is TRBV5-1, the J gene TRBJ2-5; TRBD1 agrees at 8 bases. CDR1 is SGHRS, CDR2 YFSETQ, per germline. CDR3 length: 14 amino acids. Trimming cost V 2 bases and J 11 bases; bases outside gene matches: 11. The CDR3 bases are TGCGCCAGCAGCTTCCTGGACAGGGCGAGGGAGCAGTACTTC. This encodes CASSFLDRAREQYF.

In its sample, this clone ranks as large. V gene TRBV5-6 combines with J gene TRBJ1-2; D is undetermined. The CDR3 is made up of 13 amino acids. V lost 4 bases, J lost 4 bases, and 11 bases lay in between. The germline gives CDR1 SGHDT, CDR2 YYEEEE. The CDR3 spells CASSPIGIYGYTF. DNA of the CDR3: TGTGCCAGCAGCCCAATAGGGATCTATGGCTACACCTTC.

V gene TRBV11-2 combines with J gene TRBJ2-2, with D unclear. There are 15 residues in the CDR3. Germline V gene sequence: CDR1 SGHAT, CDR2 FQNNGV. V lost 3 bases and J lost 5, with 13 bases in between. The CDR3 reads CASSFAGDGTGELFF. The CDR3 nucleotides are TGTGCCAGCAGCTTCGCCGGTGATGGGACCGGGGAGCTGTTTTTT.

This chain connects TRBV23-1 to TRBJ1-2; D is unclear. TRBV23-1 is marked as an open reading frame, function uncertain. This CDR3 comprises 14 residues. Trimming cost V 4 bases and J 1 base, with 10 bases left between them. The CDR3 region is CASSRPVSNYGYTF. CDR3 sequence (DNA): TGCGCCAGCAGTCGCCCAGTTAGTAACTATGGCTACACCTTC.

The V call is TRBV6-1, the J call TRBJ2-3; perhaps TRBD2 as D (5 bases). Germline-derived CDR1 and CDR2 are MNHNS and SASEGT. This CDR3 is built from 14 residues. V was shortened by 1 base and J by 6 bases, with 11 bases between the two germline ends. In DNA, the CDR3 is TGTGCCAGCAGTGAAGGCTCGGAGGCGGATACGCAGTATTTT. This gives the protein CASSEGSEADTQYF.

This clone turned up a few times. This chain uses TRBV7-9 with TRBJ1-1; a possible D gene is TRBD1 (5 bases). V lost 4 bases and J 1 base, leaving 10 bases between the germline ends. Germline V gene sequence: CDR1 SEHNR, CDR2 FQNEAQ (reference sequence). CDR3 length: 14 amino acids. CDR3 DNA: TGTGCCAGCAGCTCCCGACAGAAGAACACTGAAGCTTTCTTT. Translated: CASSSRQKNTEAFF.

V gene TRBV25-1 combines with J gene TRBJ2-1, with 7 nucleotides matching TRBD2. The CDR3 runs 15 residues. Germline trimming cut 4 bases from V and 4 bases from J; bases unmatched to any gene: 7. Germline CDR1 MGHDK, CDR2 SYGVNS. CDR3: CASSAPGGEYNEQFF. The CDR3 nucleotides are TGTGCCAGCAGTGCCCCGGGGGGAGAATACAATGAGCAGTTCTTC.

The chain joins TRBV6-5 to TRBJ2-2; TRBD1 agrees at 8 bases. There are 14 residues in the CDR3. Germline V gene data show CDR1 as MNHEY and CDR2 as SVGAGI. V dropped 4 bases and J dropped 6; count of bases not matched to a gene: 4. The DNA of the CDR3 is TGTGCCAGCAGTTGGACAGGGCGCTCCGGGGAGCTGTTTTTT. It translates to CASSWTGRSGELFF.

This clone is medium-sized (0.01 to 0.1%) by share. This chain links TRBV18 with TRBJ2-2; D is undetermined. Germline loops: CDR1 KGHSH, CDR2 LQKENI. The CDR3 is 14 residues long. V was pared by 6 bases and J by 2 bases, with 10 bases between. The CDR3 DNA sequence: TGTGCCAGCTCCCCCCAAGGAAACACCGGGGAGCTGTTTTTT. It codes for CASSPQGNTGELFF. Filled out from reference TRBV18 and TRBJ2-2, the complete variable domain reads NAGVMQNPRHLVRRRGQEARLRCSPMKGHSHVYWYRQLPEEGLKFMVYLQKENIIDESGMPKERFSAEFPKEGPSILRIQQVVRGDSAAYFCASSPQGNTGELFFGEGSRLTVL.

This chain uses TRBV7-3 with TRBJ2-2; TRBD1 aligns across 9 bases. This CDR3 is built from 16 residues. Germline CDR1 and CDR2: SGHTA and FQGTGA. V dropped 2 bases and J dropped 1; count of bases not matched to a gene: 2. The CDR3 DNA follows: TGTGCCAGCAGCTTAGGGGGACAGGGGAACACCGGGGAGCTGTTTTTT. Translating it yields CASSLGGQGNTGELFF.

V is TRBV7-3 and J is TRBJ2-1; 7 nucleotides align to TRBD2. V trimming: 2 bases; J trimming: 7 bases; junction bases outside the gene matches: 5. The germline V gene encodes CDR1 SGHTA and CDR2 FQGTGA. CDR3 length equals 14 residues. Here the CDR3 reads CASSLGGGKNEQFF. The CDR3 DNA is TGTGCCAGCAGCTTAGGGGGAGGGAAGAATGAGCAGTTCTTC.

The gene calls are TRBV2 and TRBJ2-5; 9 bases are a match to TRBD2. The CDR3 extends over 15 amino acids. The junction had 10 bases not matched to a gene; V was cut back by 8 bases and J by 3 bases. Germline loops: CDR1 SNHLY, CDR2 FYNNEI. CDR3 coding DNA: TGTGCCAGCGACCGTAGCGGGGGATTTAAAGAGACCCAGTACTTC. It codes for CASDRSGGFKETQYF.